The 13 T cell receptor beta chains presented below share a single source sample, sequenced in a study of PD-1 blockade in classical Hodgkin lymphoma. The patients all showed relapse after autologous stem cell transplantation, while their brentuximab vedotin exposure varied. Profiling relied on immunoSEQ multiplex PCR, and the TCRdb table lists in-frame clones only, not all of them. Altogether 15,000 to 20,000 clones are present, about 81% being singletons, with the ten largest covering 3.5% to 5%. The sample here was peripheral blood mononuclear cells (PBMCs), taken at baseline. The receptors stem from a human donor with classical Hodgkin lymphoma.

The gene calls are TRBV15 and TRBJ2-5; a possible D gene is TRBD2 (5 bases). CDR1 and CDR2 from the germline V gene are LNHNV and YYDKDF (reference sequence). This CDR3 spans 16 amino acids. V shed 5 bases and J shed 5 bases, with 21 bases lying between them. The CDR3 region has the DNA TGTGCCACCAGCCGCTTTGGTTCAAGGAGGTGGGAGACCCAGTACTTC. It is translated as CATSRFGSRRWETQYF.

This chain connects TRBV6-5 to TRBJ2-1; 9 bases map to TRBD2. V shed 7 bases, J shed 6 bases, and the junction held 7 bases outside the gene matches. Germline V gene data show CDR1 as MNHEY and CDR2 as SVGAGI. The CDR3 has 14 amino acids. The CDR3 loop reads CASKGSGRANEQFF. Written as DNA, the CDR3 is TGTGCCAGCAAGGGTAGCGGGAGAGCCAATGAGCAGTTCTTC.

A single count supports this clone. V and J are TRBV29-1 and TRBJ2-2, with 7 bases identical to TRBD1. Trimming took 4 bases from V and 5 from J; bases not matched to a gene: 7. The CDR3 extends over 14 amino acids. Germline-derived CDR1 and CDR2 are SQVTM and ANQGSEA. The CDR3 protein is CSVVYRGGTGELFF. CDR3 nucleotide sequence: TGCAGCGTTGTCTACAGGGGTGGAACCGGGGAGCTGTTTTTT.

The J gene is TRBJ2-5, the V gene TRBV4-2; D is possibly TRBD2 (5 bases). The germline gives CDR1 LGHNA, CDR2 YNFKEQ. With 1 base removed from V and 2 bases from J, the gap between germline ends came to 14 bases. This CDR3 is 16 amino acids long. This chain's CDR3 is CASSQARGMGQETQYF. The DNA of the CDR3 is TGTGCCAGCAGCCAAGCGCGAGGGATGGGGCAAGAGACCCAGTACTTC.

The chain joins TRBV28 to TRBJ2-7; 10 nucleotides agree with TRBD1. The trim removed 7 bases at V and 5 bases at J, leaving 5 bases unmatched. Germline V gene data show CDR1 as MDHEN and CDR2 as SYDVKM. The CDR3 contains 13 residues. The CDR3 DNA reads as TGTGCCAGCATTCGGACAGGGGGAGACGAGCAGTACTTC. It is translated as CASIRTGGDEQYF. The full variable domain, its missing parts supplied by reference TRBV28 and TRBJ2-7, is DVKVTQSSRYLVKRTGEKVFLECVQDMDHENMFWYRQDPGLGLRLIYFSYDVKMKEKGDIPEGYSVSREKKERFSLILESASTNQTSMYLCASIRTGGDEQYFGPGTRLTVT.

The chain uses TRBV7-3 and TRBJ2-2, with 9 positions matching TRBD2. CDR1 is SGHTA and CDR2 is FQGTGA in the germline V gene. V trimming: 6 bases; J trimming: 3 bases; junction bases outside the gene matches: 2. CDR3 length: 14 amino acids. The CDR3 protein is CASSVAGDTGELFF. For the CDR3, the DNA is TGTGCCAGCAGTGTAGCGGGAGACACCGGGGAGCTGTTTTTT.

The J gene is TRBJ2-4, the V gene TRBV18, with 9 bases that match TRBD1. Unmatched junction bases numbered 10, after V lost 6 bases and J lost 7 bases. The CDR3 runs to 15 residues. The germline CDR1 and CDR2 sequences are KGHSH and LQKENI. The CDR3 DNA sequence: TGTGCCAGCTCCGAACAGGGGGCTTTAGGGAACATTCAGTACTTC. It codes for CASSEQGALGNIQYF.

The CDR3 loop reads CASSAGTRSTDTQYF. The CDR3 region has the DNA TGTGCCAGCAGCGCCGGGACTAGGAGCACAGATACGCAGTATTTT. The chain couples TRBV5-8 to TRBJ2-3; TRBD2 agrees at 8 bases. The CDR3 loop spans 15 amino acids. V trimming: 4 bases; J trimming: 0 bases; junction bases outside the gene matches: 4. Germline CDR1 is SGHTS and CDR2 is YDEGEE.

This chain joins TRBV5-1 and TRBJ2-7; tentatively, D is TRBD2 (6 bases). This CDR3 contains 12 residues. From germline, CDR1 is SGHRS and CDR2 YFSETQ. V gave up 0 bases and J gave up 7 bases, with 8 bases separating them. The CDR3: CASSLVGSEQYF. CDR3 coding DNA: TGCGCCAGCAGCTTGGTCGGGAGTGAGCAGTACTTC.

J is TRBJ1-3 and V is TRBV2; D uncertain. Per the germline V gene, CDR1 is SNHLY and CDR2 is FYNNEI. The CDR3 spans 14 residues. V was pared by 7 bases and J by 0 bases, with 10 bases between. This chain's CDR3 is CASTDTRSGNTIYF. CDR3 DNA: TGTGCCAGCACTGACACCCGCTCTGGAAACACCATATATTTT.

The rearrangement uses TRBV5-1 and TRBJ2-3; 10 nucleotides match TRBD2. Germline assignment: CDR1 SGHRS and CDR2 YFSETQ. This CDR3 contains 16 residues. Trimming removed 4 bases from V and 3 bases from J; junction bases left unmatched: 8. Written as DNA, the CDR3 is TGCGCCAGCAGCATGCAAGCGGGAGGGCTTACAGATACGCAGTATTTT. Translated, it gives CASSMQAGGLTDTQYF.

The CDR3 nucleotides are TGCGCCAGCAGCCAAGGGATAGCTCAGAAGCAGTACTTC. This sequence encodes CASSQGIAQKQYF. The rearrangement links TRBV4-3 to TRBJ2-7; unclear D gene. Germline assignment: CDR1 LGHNA and CDR2 YSLEER. This CDR3 spans 13 amino acids. Trimming cost V 1 base and J 8 bases, with 12 bases left between them.

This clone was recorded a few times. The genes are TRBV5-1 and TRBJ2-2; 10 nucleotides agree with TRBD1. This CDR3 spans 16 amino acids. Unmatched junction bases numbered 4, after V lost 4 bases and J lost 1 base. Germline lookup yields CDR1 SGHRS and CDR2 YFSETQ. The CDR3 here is CASSPTGGLNTGELFF. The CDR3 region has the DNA TGCGCCAGCAGCCCGACAGGGGGCTTGAACACCGGGGAGCTGTTTTTT.